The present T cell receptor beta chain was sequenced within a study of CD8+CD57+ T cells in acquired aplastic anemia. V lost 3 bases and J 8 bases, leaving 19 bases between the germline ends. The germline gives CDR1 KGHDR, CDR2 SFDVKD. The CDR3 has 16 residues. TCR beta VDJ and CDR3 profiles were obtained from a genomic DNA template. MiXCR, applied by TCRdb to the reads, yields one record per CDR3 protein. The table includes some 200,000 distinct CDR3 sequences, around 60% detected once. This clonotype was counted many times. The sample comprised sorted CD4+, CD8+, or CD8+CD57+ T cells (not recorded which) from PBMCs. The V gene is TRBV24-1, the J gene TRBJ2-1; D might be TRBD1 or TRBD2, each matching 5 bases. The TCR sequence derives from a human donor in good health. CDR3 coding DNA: TGTGCCACCAGTGATCCTGTAGCGCTCGGGGCCGATGAGCAGTTCTTC. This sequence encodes CATSDPVALGADEQFF.